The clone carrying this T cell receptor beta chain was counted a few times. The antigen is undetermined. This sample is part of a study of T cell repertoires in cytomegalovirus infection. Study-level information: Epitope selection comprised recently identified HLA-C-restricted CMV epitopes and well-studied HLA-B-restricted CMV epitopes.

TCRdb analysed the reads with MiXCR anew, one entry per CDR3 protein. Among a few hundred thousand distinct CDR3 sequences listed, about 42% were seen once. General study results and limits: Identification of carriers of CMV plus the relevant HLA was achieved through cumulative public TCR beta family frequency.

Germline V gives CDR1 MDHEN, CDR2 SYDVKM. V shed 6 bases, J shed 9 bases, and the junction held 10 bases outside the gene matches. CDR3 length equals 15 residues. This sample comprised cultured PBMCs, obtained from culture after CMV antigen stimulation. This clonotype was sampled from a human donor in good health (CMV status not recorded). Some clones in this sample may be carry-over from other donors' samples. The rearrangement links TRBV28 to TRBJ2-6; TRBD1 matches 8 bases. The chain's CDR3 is CASRRPGQAYNVLTF. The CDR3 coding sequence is TGTGCCAGCAGGCGCCCGGGACAGGCATACAACGTCCTGACTTTC.